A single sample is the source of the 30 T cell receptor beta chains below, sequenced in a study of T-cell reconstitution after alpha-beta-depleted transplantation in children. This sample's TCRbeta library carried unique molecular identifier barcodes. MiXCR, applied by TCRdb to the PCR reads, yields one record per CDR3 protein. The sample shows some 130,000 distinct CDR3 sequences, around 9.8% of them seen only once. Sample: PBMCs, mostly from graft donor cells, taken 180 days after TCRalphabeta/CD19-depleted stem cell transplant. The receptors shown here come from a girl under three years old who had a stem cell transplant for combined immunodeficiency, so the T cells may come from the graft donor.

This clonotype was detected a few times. CDR3 coding DNA: TGCAGCGTTGGCGGAGGCCGGAACTATGGCTACACCTTC. The encoded protein is CSVGGGRNYGYTF. The V call is TRBV29-1, the J call TRBJ1-2; D unresolved. Between the trimmed V and J ends, which lost 4 bases and 2 bases, there was a span of 11 bases. Germline-derived CDR1 and CDR2 are SQVTM and ANQGSEA. This CDR3 comprises 13 residues. The full variable domain, with the rest looked up from reference TRBV29-1 and TRBJ1-2, is SAVISQKPSRDICQRGTSLTIQCQVDSQVTMMFWYRQQPGQSLTLIATANQGSEATYESGFVIDKFPISRPNLTFSTLTVSNMSPEDSSIYLCSVGGGRNYGYTFGSGTRLTVV.

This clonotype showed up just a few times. In nucleotides, the CDR3 is TGCAGCGCGAGGACCCCCCAAGAGACCCAGTACTTC. Amino acids: CSARTPQETQYF. V is TRBV29-1 and J is TRBJ2-5; no firm D call. Deletions cut 7 bases from V and 1 base from J, with 10 bases between. The CDR3 sequence is 12 residues long. Germline CDR1 and CDR2: SQVTM and ANQGSEA.

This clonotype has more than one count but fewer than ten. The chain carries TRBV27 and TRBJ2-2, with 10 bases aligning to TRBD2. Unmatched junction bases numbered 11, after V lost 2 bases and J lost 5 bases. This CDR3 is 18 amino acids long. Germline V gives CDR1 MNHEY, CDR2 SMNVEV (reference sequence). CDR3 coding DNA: TGTGCCAGCAGTTTACGGGCAGCGGGGGGGCTAGGAACCGGGGAGCTGTTTTTT. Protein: CASSLRAAGGLGTGELFF.

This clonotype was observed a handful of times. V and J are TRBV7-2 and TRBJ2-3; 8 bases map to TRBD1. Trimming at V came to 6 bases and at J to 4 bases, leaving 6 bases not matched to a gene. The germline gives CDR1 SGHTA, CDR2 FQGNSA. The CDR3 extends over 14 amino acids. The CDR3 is CASSADRVADTQYF. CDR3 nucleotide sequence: TGTGCCAGCAGTGCGGACAGGGTGGCAGATACGCAGTATTTT.

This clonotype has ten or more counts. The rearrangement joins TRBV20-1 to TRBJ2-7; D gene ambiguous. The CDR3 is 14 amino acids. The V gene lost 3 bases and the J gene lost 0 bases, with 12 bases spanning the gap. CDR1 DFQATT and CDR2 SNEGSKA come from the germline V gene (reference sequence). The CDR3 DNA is TGCAGTGCTAGCCGCGACACCTACTCCTACGAGCAGTACTTC. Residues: CSASRDTYSYEQYF.

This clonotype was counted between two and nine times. The CDR3 DNA reads as TGTGCAGGGGGGGTTGAAGCTTTCTTT. Its protein is CAGGVEAFF. The genes are TRBV7-2 and TRBJ1-1; D might be TRBD1 (6 bases). There are 9 residues in the CDR3. From germline, CDR1 is SGHTA and CDR2 FQGNSA.

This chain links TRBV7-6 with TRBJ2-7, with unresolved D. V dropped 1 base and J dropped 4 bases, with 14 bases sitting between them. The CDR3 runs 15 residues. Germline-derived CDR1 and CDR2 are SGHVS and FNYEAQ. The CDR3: CASSLDLGTFYEQYF. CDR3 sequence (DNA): TGTGCCAGCAGCTTAGATTTGGGCACCTTTTACGAGCAGTACTTC.

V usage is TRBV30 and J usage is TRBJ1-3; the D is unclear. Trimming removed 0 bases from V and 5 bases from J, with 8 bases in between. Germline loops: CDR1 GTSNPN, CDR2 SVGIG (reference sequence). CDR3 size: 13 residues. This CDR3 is CAWSVGIRNTIYF. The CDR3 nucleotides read TGTGCCTGGAGTGTGGGGATAAGAAACACCATATATTTT.

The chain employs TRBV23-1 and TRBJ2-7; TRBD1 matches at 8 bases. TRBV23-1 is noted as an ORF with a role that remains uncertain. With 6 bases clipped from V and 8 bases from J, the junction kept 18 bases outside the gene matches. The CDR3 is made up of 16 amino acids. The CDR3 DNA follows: TGCGCCAGCAGGCTCCAATATCAGGACAGGGATACTAAGCAGTACTTC. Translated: CASRLQYQDRDTKQYF.

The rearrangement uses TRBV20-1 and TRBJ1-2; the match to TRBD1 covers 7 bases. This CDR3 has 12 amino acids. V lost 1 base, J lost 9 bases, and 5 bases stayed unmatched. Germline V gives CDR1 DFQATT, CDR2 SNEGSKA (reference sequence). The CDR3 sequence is CSARVTGDRYTF. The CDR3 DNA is TGCAGTGCTAGAGTCACAGGGGATCGCTACACCTTC.

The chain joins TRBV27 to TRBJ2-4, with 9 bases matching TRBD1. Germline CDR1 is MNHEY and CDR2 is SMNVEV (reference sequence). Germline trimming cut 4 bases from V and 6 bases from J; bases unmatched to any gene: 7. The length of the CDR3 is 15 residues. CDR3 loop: CASSYGTGLGNIQYF. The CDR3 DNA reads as TGTGCCAGCAGTTACGGGACAGGGCTGGGAAACATTCAGTACTTC.

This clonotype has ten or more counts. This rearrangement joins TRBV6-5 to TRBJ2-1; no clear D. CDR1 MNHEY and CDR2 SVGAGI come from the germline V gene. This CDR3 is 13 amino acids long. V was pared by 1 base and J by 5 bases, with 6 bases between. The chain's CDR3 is CASSYFADNEQFF. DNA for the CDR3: TGTGCCAGCAGTTACTTCGCGGACAATGAGCAGTTCTTC.

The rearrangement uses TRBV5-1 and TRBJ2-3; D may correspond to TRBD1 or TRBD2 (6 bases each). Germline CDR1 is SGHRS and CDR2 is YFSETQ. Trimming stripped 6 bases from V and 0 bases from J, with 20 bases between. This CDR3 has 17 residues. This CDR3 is CASILGGGSSSTDTQYF. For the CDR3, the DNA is TGCGCCAGCATCCTCGGGGGCGGTTCTTCTAGCACAGATACGCAGTATTTT. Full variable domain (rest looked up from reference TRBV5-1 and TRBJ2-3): KAGVTQTPRYLIKTRGQQVTLSCSPISGHRSVSWYQQTPGQGLQFLFEYFSETQRNKGNFPGRFSGRQFSNSRSEMNVSTLELGDSALYLCASILGGGSSSTDTQYFGPGTRLTVL.

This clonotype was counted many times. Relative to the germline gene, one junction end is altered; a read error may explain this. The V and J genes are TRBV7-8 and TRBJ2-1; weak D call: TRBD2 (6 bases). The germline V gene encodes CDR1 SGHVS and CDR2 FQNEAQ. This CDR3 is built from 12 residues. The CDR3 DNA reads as TGTGCCAGCAGCCTAGCGAGTAGTGAGCAGTTCTTC. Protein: CASSLASSEQFF.

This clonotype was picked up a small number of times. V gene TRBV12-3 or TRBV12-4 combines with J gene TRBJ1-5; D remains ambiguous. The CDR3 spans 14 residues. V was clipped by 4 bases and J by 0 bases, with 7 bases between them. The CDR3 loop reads CASSWSYSNQPQHF. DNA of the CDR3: TGTGCCAGCAGTTGGAGCTATAGCAATCAGCCCCAGCATTTT.

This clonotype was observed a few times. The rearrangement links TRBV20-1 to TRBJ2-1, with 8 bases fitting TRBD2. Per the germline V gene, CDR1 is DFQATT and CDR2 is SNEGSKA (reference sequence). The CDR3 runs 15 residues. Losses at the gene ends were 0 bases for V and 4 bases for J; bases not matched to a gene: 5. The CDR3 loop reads CSARDLAGWYNEQFF. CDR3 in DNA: TGCAGTGCTAGAGATTTAGCGGGGTGGTACAATGAGCAGTTCTTC.

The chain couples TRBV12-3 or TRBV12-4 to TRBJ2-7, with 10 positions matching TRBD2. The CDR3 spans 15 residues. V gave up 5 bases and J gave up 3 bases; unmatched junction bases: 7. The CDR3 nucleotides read TGTGCCAGCAGTCCTAATAGCGGGAGGATCTACGAGCAGTACTTC. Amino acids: CASSPNSGRIYEQYF.

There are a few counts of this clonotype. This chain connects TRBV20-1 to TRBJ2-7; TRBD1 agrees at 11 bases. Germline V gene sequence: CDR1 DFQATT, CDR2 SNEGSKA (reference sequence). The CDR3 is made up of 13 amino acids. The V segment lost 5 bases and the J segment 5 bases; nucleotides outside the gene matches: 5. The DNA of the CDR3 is TGCAGTGCTCGGACAGGGGGCTGGAACGAGCAGTACTTC. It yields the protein CSARTGGWNEQYF.

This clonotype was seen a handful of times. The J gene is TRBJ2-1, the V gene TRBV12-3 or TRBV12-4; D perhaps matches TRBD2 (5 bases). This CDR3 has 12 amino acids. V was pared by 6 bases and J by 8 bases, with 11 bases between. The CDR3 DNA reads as TGTGCCAGCAGGACTACAGTCTATGAGCAGTTCTTC. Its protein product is CASRTTVYEQFF.

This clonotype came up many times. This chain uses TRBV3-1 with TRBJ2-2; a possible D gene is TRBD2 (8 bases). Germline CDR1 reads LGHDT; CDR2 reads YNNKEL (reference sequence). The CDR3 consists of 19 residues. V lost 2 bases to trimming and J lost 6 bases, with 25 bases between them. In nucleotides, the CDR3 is TGTGCCAGCAGCCAAATGACAGGGTATAGCGGGAAGATGGCCGGGGAGCTGTTTTTT. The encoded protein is CASSQMTGYSGKMAGELFF.

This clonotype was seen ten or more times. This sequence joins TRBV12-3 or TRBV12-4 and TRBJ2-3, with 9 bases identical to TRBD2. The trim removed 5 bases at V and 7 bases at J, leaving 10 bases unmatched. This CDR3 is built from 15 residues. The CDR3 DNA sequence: TGTGCCAGCAGTCGTAGCGGGAGTTCCCGGTATACGCAGTATTTT. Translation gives CASSRSGSSRYTQYF.

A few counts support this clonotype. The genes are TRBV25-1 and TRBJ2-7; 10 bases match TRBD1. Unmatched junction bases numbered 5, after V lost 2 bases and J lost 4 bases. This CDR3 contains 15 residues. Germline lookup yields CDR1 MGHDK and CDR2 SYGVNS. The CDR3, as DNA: TGTGCCAGCAGTGAACCGGGACAGGGGCTTTACGAGCAGTACTTC. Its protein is CASSEPGQGLYEQYF.

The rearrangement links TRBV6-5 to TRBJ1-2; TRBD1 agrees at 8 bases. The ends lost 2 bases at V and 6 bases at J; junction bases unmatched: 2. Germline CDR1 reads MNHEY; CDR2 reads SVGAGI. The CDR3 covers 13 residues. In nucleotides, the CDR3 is TGTGCCAGCAGTTACGCAGGGGGCGATGGCTACACCTTC. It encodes CASSYAGGDGYTF.

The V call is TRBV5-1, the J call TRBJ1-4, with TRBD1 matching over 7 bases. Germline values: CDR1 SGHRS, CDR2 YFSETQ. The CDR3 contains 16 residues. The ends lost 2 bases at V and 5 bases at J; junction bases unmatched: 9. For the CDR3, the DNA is TGCGCCAGCAGCTTCGACAGGGCAGGCTACAATGAAAAACTGTTTTTT. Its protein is CASSFDRAGYNEKLFF.

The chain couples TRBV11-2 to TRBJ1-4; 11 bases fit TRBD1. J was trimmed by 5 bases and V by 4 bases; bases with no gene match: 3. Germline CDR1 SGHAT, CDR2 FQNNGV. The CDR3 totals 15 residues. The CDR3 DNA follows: TGTGCCAGCAGCTGGACAGGGGGCGTAAATGAAAAACTGTTTTTT. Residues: CASSWTGGVNEKLFF.

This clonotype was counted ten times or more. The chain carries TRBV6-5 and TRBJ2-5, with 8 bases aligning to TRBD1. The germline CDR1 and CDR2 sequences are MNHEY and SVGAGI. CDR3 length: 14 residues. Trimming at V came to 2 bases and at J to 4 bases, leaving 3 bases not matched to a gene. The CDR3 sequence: CASSYHRGTETQYF. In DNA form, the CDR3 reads TGTGCCAGCAGTTACCACAGGGGGACAGAGACCCAGTACTTC.

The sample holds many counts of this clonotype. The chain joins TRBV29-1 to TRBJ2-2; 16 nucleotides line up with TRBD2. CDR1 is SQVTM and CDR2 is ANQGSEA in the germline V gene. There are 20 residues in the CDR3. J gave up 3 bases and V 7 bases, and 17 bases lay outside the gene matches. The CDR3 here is CSAGRGTSGRAVQDTGELFF. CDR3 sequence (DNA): TGCAGCGCGGGGAGGGGGACTAGCGGGAGGGCCGTCCAGGACACCGGGGAGCTGTTTTTT.

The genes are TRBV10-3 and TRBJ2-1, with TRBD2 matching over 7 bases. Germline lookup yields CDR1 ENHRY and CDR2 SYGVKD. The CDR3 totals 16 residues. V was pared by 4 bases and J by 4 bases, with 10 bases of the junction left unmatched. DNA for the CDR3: TGTGCCATCAGTGCCGGGCGGGAGATTGTTTACAATGAGCAGTTCTTC. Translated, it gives CAISAGREIVYNEQFF.

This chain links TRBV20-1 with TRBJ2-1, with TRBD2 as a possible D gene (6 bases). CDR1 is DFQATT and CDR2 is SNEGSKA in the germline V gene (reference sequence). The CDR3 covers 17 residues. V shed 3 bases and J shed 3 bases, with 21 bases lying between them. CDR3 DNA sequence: TGCAGTGCTAGGGCACCTCCAGGGACTGGATTCTACAATGAGCAGTTCTTC. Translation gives CSARAPPGTGFYNEQFF.

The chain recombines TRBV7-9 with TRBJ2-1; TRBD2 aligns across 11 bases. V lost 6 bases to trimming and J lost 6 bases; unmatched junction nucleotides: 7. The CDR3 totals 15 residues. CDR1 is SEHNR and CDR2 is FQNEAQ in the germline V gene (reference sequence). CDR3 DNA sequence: TGTGCCAGCAGGGCTAGCGGGGGGCCAGGCAATGAGCAGTTCTTC. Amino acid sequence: CASRASGGPGNEQFF. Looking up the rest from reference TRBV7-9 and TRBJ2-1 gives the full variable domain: DTGVSQNPRHKITKRGQNVTFRCDPISEHNRLYWYRQTLGQGPEFLTYFQNEAQLEKSRLLSDRFSAERPKGSFSTLEIQRTEQGDSAMYLCASRASGGPGNEQFFGPGTRLTVL.